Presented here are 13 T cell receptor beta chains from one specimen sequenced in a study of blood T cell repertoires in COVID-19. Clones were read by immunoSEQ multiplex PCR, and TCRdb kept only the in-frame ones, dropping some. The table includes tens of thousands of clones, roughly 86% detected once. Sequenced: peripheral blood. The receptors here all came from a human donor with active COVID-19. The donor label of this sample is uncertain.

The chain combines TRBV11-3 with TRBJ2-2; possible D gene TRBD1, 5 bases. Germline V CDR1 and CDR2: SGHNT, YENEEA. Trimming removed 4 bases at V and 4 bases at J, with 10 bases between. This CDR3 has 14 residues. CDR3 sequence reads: CASSYQGGTGELFF. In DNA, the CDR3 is TGTGCCAGCAGCTACCAGGGTGGCACCGGGGAGCTGTTTTTT.

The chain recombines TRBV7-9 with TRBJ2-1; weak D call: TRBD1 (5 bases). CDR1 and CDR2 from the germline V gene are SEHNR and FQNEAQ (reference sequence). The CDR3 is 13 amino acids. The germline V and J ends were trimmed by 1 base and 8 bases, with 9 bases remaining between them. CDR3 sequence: CASSLDIGDEQFF. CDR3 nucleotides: TGTGCCAGCAGCTTAGACATAGGGGATGAGCAGTTCTTC. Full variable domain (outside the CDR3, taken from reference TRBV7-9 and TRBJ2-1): DTGVSQNPRHKITKRGQNVTFRCDPISEHNRLYWYRQTLGQGPEFLTYFQNEAQLEKSRLLSDRFSAERPKGSFSTLEIQRTEQGDSAMYLCASSLDIGDEQFFGPGTRLTVL.

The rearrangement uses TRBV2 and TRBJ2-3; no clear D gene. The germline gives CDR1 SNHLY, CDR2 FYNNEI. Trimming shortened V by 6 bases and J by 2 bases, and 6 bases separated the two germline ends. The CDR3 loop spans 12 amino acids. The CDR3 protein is CASSYFTDTQYF. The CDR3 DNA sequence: TGTGCCAGCAGCTACTTCACAGATACGCAGTATTTT. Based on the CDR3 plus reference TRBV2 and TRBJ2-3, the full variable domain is EPEVTQTPSHQVTQMGQEVILRCVPISNHLYFYWYRQILGQKVEFLVSFYNNEISEKSEIFDDQFSVERPDGSNFTLKIRSTKLEDSAMYFCASSYFTDTQYFGPGTRLTVL.

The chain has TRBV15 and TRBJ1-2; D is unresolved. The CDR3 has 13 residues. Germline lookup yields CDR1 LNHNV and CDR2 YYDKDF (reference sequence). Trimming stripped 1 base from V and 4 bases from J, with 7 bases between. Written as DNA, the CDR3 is TGTGCCACCAGCAGAGGTACAGCCTATGGCTACACCTTC. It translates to CATSRGTAYGYTF.

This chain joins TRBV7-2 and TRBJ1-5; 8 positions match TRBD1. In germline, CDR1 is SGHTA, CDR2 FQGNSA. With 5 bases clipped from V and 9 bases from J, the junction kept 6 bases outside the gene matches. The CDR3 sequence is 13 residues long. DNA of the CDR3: TGTGCCAGCAGCGGACAGGGTAACGGGCCCCAGCATTTT. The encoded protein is CASSGQGNGPQHF.

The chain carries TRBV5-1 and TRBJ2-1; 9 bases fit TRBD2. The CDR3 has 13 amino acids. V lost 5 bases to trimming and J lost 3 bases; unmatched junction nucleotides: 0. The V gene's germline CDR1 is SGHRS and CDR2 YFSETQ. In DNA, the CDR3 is TGCGCCAGCAGGCGGGAGGGCTACAATGAGCAGTTCTTC. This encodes CASRREGYNEQFF.

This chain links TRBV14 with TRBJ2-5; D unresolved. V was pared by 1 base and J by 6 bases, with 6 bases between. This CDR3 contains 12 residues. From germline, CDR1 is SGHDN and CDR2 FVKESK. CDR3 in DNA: TGTGCCAGCAGCCAAGTTAGCCAGACCCAGTACTTC. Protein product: CASSQVSQTQYF. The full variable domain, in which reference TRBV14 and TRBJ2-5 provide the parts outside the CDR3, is EAGVTQFPSHSVIEKGQTVTLRCDPISGHDNLYWYRRVMGKEIKFLLHFVKESKQDESGMPNNRFLAERTGGTYSTLKVQPAELEDSGVYFCASSQVSQTQYFGPGTRLLVL.

CDR3 residues: CASSSLQSNQPQHF. The DNA of the CDR3 is TGTGCCAGCAGCTCCTTACAGAGCAATCAGCCCCAGCATTTT. J is TRBJ1-5 and V is TRBV5-5, with unresolved D. Between the trimmed V and J ends, which lost 3 bases and 1 base, there was a span of 8 bases. CDR1 and CDR2 from the germline V gene are SGHKS and YYEKEE (reference sequence). The CDR3 totals 14 residues.

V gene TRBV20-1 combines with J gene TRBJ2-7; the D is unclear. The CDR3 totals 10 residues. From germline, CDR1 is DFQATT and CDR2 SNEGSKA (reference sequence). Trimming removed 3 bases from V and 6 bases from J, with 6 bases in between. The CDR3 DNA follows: TGCAGTGCTAGTCACAGCGAGCAGTACTTC. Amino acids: CSASHSEQYF.

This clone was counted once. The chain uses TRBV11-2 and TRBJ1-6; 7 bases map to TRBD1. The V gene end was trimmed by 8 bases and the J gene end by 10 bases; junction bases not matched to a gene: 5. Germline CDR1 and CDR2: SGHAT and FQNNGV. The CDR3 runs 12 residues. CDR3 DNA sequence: TGTGCCAGCTGGGACAGAGGATCACCCCTCCACTTT. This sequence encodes CASWDRGSPLHF.

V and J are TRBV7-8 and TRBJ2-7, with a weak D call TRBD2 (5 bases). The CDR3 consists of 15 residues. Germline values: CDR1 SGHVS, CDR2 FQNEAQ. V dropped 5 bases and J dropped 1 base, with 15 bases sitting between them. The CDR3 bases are TGTGCCAGCAGCGTCACGTTTTGGAGGTCCTACGAGCAGTACTTC. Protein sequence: CASSVTFWRSYEQYF.

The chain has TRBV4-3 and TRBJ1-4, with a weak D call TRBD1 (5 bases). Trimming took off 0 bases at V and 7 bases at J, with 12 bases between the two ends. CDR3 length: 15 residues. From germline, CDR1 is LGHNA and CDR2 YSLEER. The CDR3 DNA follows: TGCGCCAGCAGCCAAGATGGGGCAGCGCGTGAAAAACTGTTTTTT. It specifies CASSQDGAAREKLFF.

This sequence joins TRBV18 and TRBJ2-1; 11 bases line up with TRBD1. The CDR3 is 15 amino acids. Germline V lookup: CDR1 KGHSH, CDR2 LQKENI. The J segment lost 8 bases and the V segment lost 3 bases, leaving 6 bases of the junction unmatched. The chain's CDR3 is CASSPPRDRGYEQFF. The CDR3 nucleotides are TGTGCCAGCTCACCTCCCCGGGACAGGGGGTATGAGCAGTTCTTC.